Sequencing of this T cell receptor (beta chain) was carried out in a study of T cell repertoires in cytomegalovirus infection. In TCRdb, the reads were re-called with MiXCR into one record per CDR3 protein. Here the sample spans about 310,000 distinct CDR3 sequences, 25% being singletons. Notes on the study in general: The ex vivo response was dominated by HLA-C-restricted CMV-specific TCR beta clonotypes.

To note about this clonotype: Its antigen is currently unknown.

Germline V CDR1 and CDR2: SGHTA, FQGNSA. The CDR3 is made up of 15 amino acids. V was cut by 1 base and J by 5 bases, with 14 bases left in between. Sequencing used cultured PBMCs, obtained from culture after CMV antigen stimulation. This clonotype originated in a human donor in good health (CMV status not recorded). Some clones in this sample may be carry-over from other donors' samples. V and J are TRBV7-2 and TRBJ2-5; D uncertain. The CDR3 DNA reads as TGTGCCAGCAGCTTAGGACACGACGGCCGGGAGACCCAGTACTTC. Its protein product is CASSLGHDGRETQYF.